The 27 T cell receptor beta chains below all came from one sample that was sequenced in a study of blood T cells in healthy people across ages (dated by TCRdb to between 2014 and 2016). Library creation used 5' RACE. Data came from an Illumina HiSeq 2500. A second PCR of roughly 7 to 11 cycles was performed with a sample-barcoded 5' primer and a J-beta primer mix. TCRdb's own reprocessing of the public reads used fastp at Q25 and MiXCR and kept productive beta chains. Records with the same CDR3 protein are collapsed into one entry carrying the most frequent genes and DNA. The table for this sample lists 1.2 million to 1.5 million distinct CDR3 sequences; roughly 64% of them were counted only once. Together, the top ten hold under 8.5% of the sample. The sequencing sample was made of blood. These receptors were obtained from a man between 18 and 35 years old in good health.

The chain is built from TRBV11-2 and TRBJ2-4; TRBD2 matches 13 bases. The V gene's germline CDR1 is SGHAT and CDR2 FQNNGV. V was pared by 3 bases and J by 13 bases, with 15 bases of the junction left unmatched. This CDR3 has 17 residues. CDR3: CASSFNLGLAGVSEQYF. The CDR3 region has the DNA TGTGCCAGCAGCTTCAACTTAGGACTAGCGGGAGTTAGTGAGCAGTACTTC. Full variable domain (outside the CDR3, taken from reference TRBV11-2 and TRBJ2-4): EAGVAQSPRYKIIEKRQSVAFWCNPISGHATLYWYQQILGQGPKLLIQFQNNGVVDDSQLPKDRFSAERLKGVDSTLKIQPAKLEDSAVYLCASSFNLGLAGVSEQYFGAGTRLSVL.

CDR3: CASSESTEETQYF. The CDR3, as DNA: TGCGCCAGCAGTGAGTCGACAGAAGAGACCCAGTACTTC. This chain links TRBV10-1 with TRBJ2-5; weak D call: TRBD1 (5 bases). The ends were cut back, 0 bases at V and 3 bases at J, with 5 bases in the middle. In germline, CDR1 is WNHNN, CDR2 SYGVQD (reference sequence). CDR3 length equals 13 residues.

This clonotype was counted many times. J is TRBJ1-5 and V is TRBV28; 9 bases line up with TRBD1. CDR1 and CDR2 (germline): MDHEN, SYDVKM. V dropped 6 bases and J dropped 0; count of bases not matched to a gene: 6. The CDR3 runs 16 residues. The CDR3 sequence is CASRTGQGYSNQPQHF. CDR3 in DNA: TGTGCCAGCAGAACCGGACAGGGGTATAGCAATCAGCCCCAGCATTTT.

The chain is built from TRBV4-3 and TRBJ1-1; D is unclear. The V and J ends lost 0 bases and 0 bases respectively, with 14 bases between them. CDR3 size: 17 residues. Germline lookup yields CDR1 LGHNA and CDR2 YSLEER. The CDR3 sequence is CASSQDSARALNTEAFF. The CDR3 DNA follows: TGCGCCAGCAGCCAAGATTCCGCGAGGGCGTTGAACACTGAAGCTTTCTTT.

The CDR3 protein is CSAPPGTASYEQYF. Here the CDR3 DNA reads TGCAGTGCCCCTCCGGGGACAGCCTCCTACGAGCAGTACTTC. The chain employs TRBV20-1 and TRBJ2-7, with 7 bases identical to TRBD1. CDR1 and CDR2 from the germline V gene are DFQATT and SNEGSKA (reference sequence). Germline trimming cut 6 bases from V and 0 bases from J; bases unmatched to any gene: 8. This CDR3 contains 14 residues.

V usage is TRBV12-3 or TRBV12-4 and J usage is TRBJ1-1, with TRBD1 identical over 8 bases. V trimming: 3 bases; J trimming: 1 base; junction bases outside the gene matches: 1. This CDR3 comprises 14 residues. The DNA for the CDR3 is TGTGCCAGCAGTTTGCAGGGGGCGAACACTGAAGCTTTCTTT. Its translation is CASSLQGANTEAFF.

In this sample, this clonotype turned up a few times. As DNA, the CDR3 is TGTGCCAGCAGCGTATCCCCACAGAACCAAGAGACCCAGTACTTC. It specifies CASSVSPQNQETQYF. This rearrangement joins TRBV9 to TRBJ2-5; unclear D gene. The CDR3 spans 15 residues. V lost 1 base to trimming and J lost 0 bases, with 10 bases between them. Germline CDR1 reads SGDLS; CDR2 reads YYNGEE. Filled out from reference TRBV9 and TRBJ2-5, the complete variable domain reads DSGVTQTPKHLITATGQRVTLRCSPRSGDLSVYWYQQSLDQGLQFLIQYYNGEERAKGNILERFSAQQFPDLHSELNLSSLELGDSALYFCASSVSPQNQETQYFGPGTRLLVL.

This clonotype turned up a few times. V usage is TRBV20-1 and J usage is TRBJ2-1; D gene ambiguous. The CDR3 is made up of 12 amino acids. Looked up from germline, CDR1 is DFQATT and CDR2 is SNEGSKA (reference sequence). Trimming cost V 3 bases and J 2 bases, with 5 bases left between them. The CDR3 loop reads CSASGPYNEQFF. The CDR3 nucleotides are TGCAGTGCTAGTGGTCCCTACAATGAGCAGTTCTTC.

The chain recombines TRBV12-3 or TRBV12-4 with TRBJ2-3; no clear D gene. The V and J ends lost 7 bases and 2 bases respectively, with 10 bases between them. This CDR3 spans 13 amino acids. The DNA of the CDR3 is TGTGCCAGCACCAAGGGTGTCACAGATACGCAGTATTTT. This codes for CASTKGVTDTQYF.

This rearrangement joins TRBV7-9 to TRBJ1-2; possible D gene TRBD1, 5 bases. The CDR3 is 15 residues long. V lost 4 bases and J lost 8, with 20 bases in between. The germline CDR1 and CDR2 sequences are SEHNR and FQNEAQ (reference sequence). The CDR3 region has the DNA TGTGCCAGCAGCTCCGTAACCAGGGTCTCGGAAGGCTACACCTTC. It translates to CASSSVTRVSEGYTF.

This clonotype occurred a few times. The chain is built from TRBV4-3 and TRBJ1-2, with D uncertain. With 0 bases removed from V and 1 base from J, the gap between germline ends came to 6 bases. The CDR3 loop spans 14 amino acids. CDR1 and CDR2 from the germline V gene are LGHNA and YSLEER. The CDR3, as DNA: TGCGCCAGCAGCCAAGAAGGGAATAACTATGGCTACACCTTC. Translation: CASSQEGNNYGYTF.

This clonotype was observed a few times. The chain recombines TRBV29-1 with TRBJ1-1; the D is unclear. The CDR3 has 12 residues. CDR1 is SQVTM and CDR2 is ANQGSEA in the germline V gene. V was cut by 5 bases and J by 3 bases, with 10 bases left in between. The CDR3 is CSVPGRYTEAFF. The DNA of the CDR3 is TGCAGCGTTCCCGGGCGTTACACTGAAGCTTTCTTT.

The genes are TRBV27 and TRBJ2-1, with TRBD2 identical over 8 bases. The trim removed 6 bases at V and 5 bases at J, leaving 3 bases unmatched. Germline V gene lookup returns CDR1 MNHEY and CDR2 SMNVEV (reference sequence). The CDR3 has 13 residues. The CDR3: CASRVLADNEQFF. The CDR3 DNA reads as TGTGCCAGCAGGGTACTAGCGGACAATGAGCAGTTCTTC.

The chain carries TRBV3-1 and TRBJ2-6; D may be TRBD2 (5 bases). The length of the CDR3 is 13 residues. Germline CDR1 reads LGHDT; CDR2 reads YNNKEL (reference sequence). The CDR3 nucleotides read TGTGCTAGCGCCCAGACTGGGGCCAACGTCCTGACTTTC. Protein product: CASAQTGANVLTF.

The rearrangement links TRBV12-3 or TRBV12-4 to TRBJ2-4, with D hard to call. The CDR3 spans 14 residues. The germline V and J ends were trimmed by 11 bases and 7 bases, with 21 bases remaining between them. The CDR3 DNA sequence: TGTGCCGGCACCCCGACCCGAGGACGGAACATTCAGTACTTC. Its translation is CAGTPTRGRNIQYF.

The chain recombines TRBV2 with TRBJ1-1; D is unclear. V was trimmed by 4 bases and J by 2 bases, leaving 11 bases between them. The CDR3 sequence is 14 residues long. Looked up from germline, CDR1 is SNHLY and CDR2 is FYNNEI. The CDR3 here is CASSASLGNTEAFF. Here the CDR3 DNA reads TGTGCCAGCAGTGCGAGTTTAGGAAACACTGAAGCTTTCTTT. The full variable domain, its missing parts supplied by reference TRBV2 and TRBJ1-1, is EPEVTQTPSHQVTQMGQEVILRCVPISNHLYFYWYRQILGQKVEFLVSFYNNEISEKSEIFDDQFSVERPDGSNFTLKIRSTKLEDSAMYFCASSASLGNTEAFFGQGTRLTVV.

The rearrangement joins TRBV7-6 to TRBJ2-1; no definite D call. Germline V gene lookup returns CDR1 SGHVS and CDR2 FNYEAQ. V was pared by 1 base and J by 1 base, with 8 bases between. The CDR3 has 15 residues. The CDR3 bases are TGTGCCAGCAGCTTAGGGACGGTATCCTACAATGAGCAGTTCTTC. This encodes CASSLGTVSYNEQFF. The complete variable domain, with remaining parts taken from reference TRBV7-6 and TRBJ2-1, reads GAGVSQSPRYKVTKRGQDVALRCDPISGHVSLYWYRQALGQGPEFLTYFNYEAQQDKSGLPNDRFSAERPEGSISTLTIQRTEQRDSAMYRCASSLGTVSYNEQFFGPGTRLTVL.

This clonotype was observed a few times. This chain connects TRBV20-1 to TRBJ1-2; D possibly corresponds to TRBD1 (5 bases). The V gene lost 0 bases and the J gene lost 7 bases, with 15 bases spanning the gap. Germline V gives CDR1 DFQATT, CDR2 SNEGSKA (reference sequence). The CDR3 runs to 14 residues. The CDR3, as DNA: TGCAGTGCTAGAGAGGGAGGGACCGATTCTGGCTACACCTTC. This translates into CSAREGGTDSGYTF.

The rearrangement joins TRBV20-1 to TRBJ2-1; weak D call: TRBD2 (5 bases). V was pared by 3 bases and J by 4 bases, with 10 bases between. Germline lookup yields CDR1 DFQATT and CDR2 SNEGSKA (reference sequence). The length of the CDR3 is 13 residues. The CDR3, as DNA: TGCAGTGCTAGTAAGCGGTCATACAATGAGCAGTTCTTC. It encodes CSASKRSYNEQFF.

The chain combines TRBV7-9 with TRBJ2-1, with 10 bases identical to TRBD2. This CDR3 is 19 amino acids long. The germline CDR1 and CDR2 sequences are SEHNR and FQNEAQ (reference sequence). V gave up 4 bases and J gave up 0 bases; unmatched junction bases: 12. The CDR3 reads CASSSGIAGGRSSYNEQFF. The CDR3 DNA is TGTGCCAGCAGCTCCGGGATAGCGGGGGGACGGAGCTCCTACAATGAGCAGTTCTTC.

CDR3 in amino acids: CATNSNRDTDTQYF. The CDR3 coding sequence is TGTGCCACCAACAGCAACAGGGACACAGATACGCAGTATTTT. This chain joins TRBV15 and TRBJ2-3, with a tentative D call TRBD1 (6 bases). This CDR3 is built from 14 residues. The ends were cut back, 7 bases at V and 2 bases at J, with 13 bases in the middle. Germline V gene lookup returns CDR1 LNHNV and CDR2 YYDKDF (reference sequence).

The chain joins TRBV19 to TRBJ2-1, with 14 bases fitting TRBD2. Germline CDR1 LNHDA, CDR2 SQIVND (reference sequence). V lost 5 bases and J lost 9; bases outside the gene matches: 12. There are 17 residues in the CDR3. The CDR3 DNA sequence: TGTGCCAGTAGTGCCCTCACCGGACTAGCGGGGGGCGGTGAGCAGTTCTTC. Its translation: CASSALTGLAGGGEQFF.

V usage is TRBV2 and J usage is TRBJ2-3, with 10 bases that match TRBD2. The germline V gene encodes CDR1 SNHLY and CDR2 FYNNEI. This CDR3 spans 15 amino acids. V lost 8 bases and J lost 1; bases outside the gene matches: 6. CDR3: CASDGLADRTDTQYF. For the CDR3, the DNA is TGTGCCAGCGACGGACTAGCGGATCGCACAGATACGCAGTATTTT.

V and J are TRBV11-2 and TRBJ2-7; 8 bases align to TRBD2. CDR1 is SGHAT and CDR2 is FQNNGV in the germline V gene. V lost 1 base, J lost 4 bases, and 12 bases stayed unmatched. The CDR3 runs 17 residues. CDR3 loop: CASSLGPGLETSYEQYF. CDR3 bases: TGTGCCAGCAGCTTAGGACCGGGACTAGAGACAAGTTACGAGCAGTACTTC.

J is TRBJ2-3 and V is TRBV7-8, with D tentatively TRBD2 (6 bases). Trimming took 1 base from V and 4 from J, leaving 18 bases between them. The germline V gene has CDR1 SGHVS and CDR2 FQNEAQ. The CDR3 contains 17 residues. The CDR3 reads CASSLVGDSLTADTQYF. Written as DNA, the CDR3 is TGTGCCAGCAGCTTAGTAGGGGACTCGTTAACCGCAGATACGCAGTATTTT.

There are a few counts of this clonotype. This sequence joins TRBV12-3 or TRBV12-4 and TRBJ2-1; D is perhaps TRBD2 (7 bases). The CDR3 runs to 15 residues. V was pared by 5 bases and J by 2 bases, with 13 bases between. Written as DNA, the CDR3 is TGTGCCAGCAGTCTAAAGGGGGGGGCCTACAATGAGCAGTTCTTC. Encoded protein: CASSLKGGAYNEQFF.

V usage is TRBV10-3 and J usage is TRBJ2-7, with 8 nucleotides matching TRBD1. From germline, CDR1 is ENHRY and CDR2 SYGVKD. This CDR3 has 14 residues. V lost 8 bases, J lost 1 base, and 7 bases stayed unmatched. CDR3 in amino acids: CAIGGQVRSYEQYF. The CDR3 nucleotides are TGTGCCATCGGGGGACAGGTACGGTCCTACGAGCAGTACTTC.